This T cell receptor (beta chain) was captured by sequencing in a study of OX40 agonist ivuxolimab in advanced cancers. CDR1 is MGHDK, CDR2 SYGVNS, per germline. The CDR3 is made up of 11 amino acids. Trimming removed 4 bases from V and 5 bases from J, with 5 bases in between. Generated by immunoSEQ multiplex PCR, the TCRdb table keeps only in-frame clones and is missing some. This sample has fewer than 60,000 clones, with 85% found just once. V usage is TRBV25-1 and J usage is TRBJ1-2, with D uncertain. The source was CD4+ or CD8+ T cells sorted from blood, collected in a trial of the OX40 agonist ivuxolimab. The TCR comes from an adult with an advanced solid tumor such as melanoma, head and neck, liver or kidney cancer. The CDR3 nucleotides read TGTGCCAGCAGTGCGGGATATGGCTACACCTTC. This translates into CASSAGYGYTF.